Following are 21 T cell receptor beta chains from one sample sequenced in a study of T cell repertoires in cytomegalovirus infection. Each CDR3 protein is one row after TCRdb ran MiXCR on the reads. The sample holds about 47,000 distinct CDR3 sequences, about 20% seen once. Antigens of these TCRs are unknown. The source was CD8+ T cells from cultured PBMCs, collected from culture after CMV antigen stimulation. Receptor source: a human donor in good health (CMV status not recorded). Some clones in this sample may be carry-over from other donors' samples.

This clonotype was observed a handful of times. The chain uses TRBV28 and TRBJ1-5; D not resolved. The CDR3 runs 13 residues. Trimming removed 10 bases from V and 5 bases from J, with 15 bases in between. CDR1 is MDHEN, CDR2 SYDVKM, per germline. CDR3 nucleotide sequence: TGTGCCAATAACCTGAGGGAGTATCAGCCCCAGCATTTT. Translated, it gives CANNLREYQPQHF.

The chain is built from TRBV7-2 and TRBJ2-7; 8 bases are shared with TRBD1. CDR3 size: 13 residues. Germline V gene lookup returns CDR1 SGHTA and CDR2 FQGNSA. The V gene end was trimmed by 4 bases and the J gene end by 5 bases; junction bases not matched to a gene: 4. The CDR3 here is CASSWTGTDEQYF. In DNA, the CDR3 is TGTGCCAGCAGCTGGACAGGGACTGACGAGCAGTACTTC.

V is TRBV9 and J is TRBJ1-1; TRBD1 agrees at 11 bases. The CDR3 loop spans 15 amino acids. From germline, CDR1 is SGDLS and CDR2 YYNGEE. V trimming: 4 bases; J trimming: 6 bases; junction bases outside the gene matches: 8. The CDR3 sequence is CASSSQDRGLAEAFF. Here the CDR3 DNA reads TGTGCCAGCAGCTCCCAGGACAGGGGGCTTGCTGAAGCTTTCTTT.

This clonotype was observed a few times. V is TRBV12-3 or TRBV12-4 and J is TRBJ1-1; no clear D. The CDR3 extends over 12 amino acids. Trimming shortened V by 2 bases and J by 7 bases, and 8 bases separated the two germline ends. The CDR3 DNA sequence: TGTGCCAGCAGTTTATTCAAGTATGAAGCTTTCTTT. This sequence encodes CASSLFKYEAFF.

This clonotype was seen just once. The CDR3 carries no conserved terminal phenylalanine or tryptophan, so it likely arises from a read error. This rearrangement joins TRBV7-9 to TRBJ2-7; 8 bases fit TRBD2. CDR1 and CDR2 from the germline V gene are SEHNR and FQNEAQ (reference sequence). With V trimmed by 3 bases and J by 3 bases, 10 bases remained unmatched. This CDR3 has 16 amino acids. CDR3 bases: TGTGCCAGCAGCTTGGCCCCCAGCGGGGGAATCTACGAGCAGTACTTA. Amino acids: CASSLAPSGGIYEQYL.

This clonotype was recorded a few times. This chain links TRBV29-1 with TRBJ1-2; 8 bases align to TRBD1. Germline CDR1 SQVTM, CDR2 ANQGSEA. J gave up 10 bases and V 0 bases, and 13 bases lay outside the gene matches. The CDR3 contains 15 residues. The CDR3 loop reads CSVEDRDRGIGDYTF. The CDR3 coding sequence is TGCAGCGTTGAAGATCGAGACAGGGGCATCGGTGACTACACCTTC.

The chain is built from TRBV2 and TRBJ1-5; D possibly corresponds to TRBD1 (5 bases). The CDR3 extends over 14 amino acids. Germline CDR1 reads SNHLY; CDR2 reads FYNNEI. Trimming removed 6 bases at V and 4 bases at J, with 13 bases between. CDR3 amino acids: CASRGDLSNQPQHF. In DNA, the CDR3 is TGTGCCAGCAGGGGGGACCTGTCTAATCAGCCCCAGCATTTT.

The CDR3 spells CASSSGLAGEQYF. The CDR3 nucleotides read TGTGCCAGCAGCTCGGGACTAGCGGGAGAGCAGTACTTC. The chain has TRBV5-4 and TRBJ2-7; TRBD2 agrees at 13 bases. V was clipped by 3 bases and J by 7 bases; unmatched bases: 1. The V gene's germline CDR1 is SGHNT and CDR2 YYREEE (reference sequence). CDR3 length: 13 residues. The variable domain in full, with the rest retrieved from reference TRBV5-4 and TRBJ2-7, is ETGVTQSPTHLIKTRGQQVTLRCSSQSGHNTVSWYQQALGQGPQFIFQYYREEENGRGNFPPRFSGLQFPNYSSELNVNALELDDSALYLCASSSGLAGEQYFGPGTRLTVT.

The chain couples TRBV7-9 to TRBJ1-2, with unresolved D. V was pared by 6 bases and J by 7 bases, with 18 bases between. Germline V gene lookup returns CDR1 SEHNR and CDR2 FQNEAQ (reference sequence). The CDR3 consists of 14 residues. Here the CDR3 DNA reads TGTGCCAGCAGTCCCGGTCCCCCCGGACGTGGCTACACCTTC. It encodes CASSPGPPGRGYTF.

The V gene is TRBV20-1, the J gene TRBJ1-5; the D gene is possibly TRBD1 (5 bases). Germline V gene lookup returns CDR1 DFQATT and CDR2 SNEGSKA (reference sequence). CDR3 length: 15 residues. Trimming removed 4 bases from V and 3 bases from J, with 16 bases in between. This chain's CDR3 is CSATPIGRDNQPQHF. The CDR3 nucleotides are TGCAGTGCTACACCGATCGGCAGGGACAATCAGCCCCAGCATTTT.

The rearrangement links TRBV4-3 to TRBJ1-1, with D unclear. The CDR3 spans 15 residues. Germline CDR1 is LGHNA and CDR2 is YSLEER. Trimming removed 0 bases from V and 3 bases from J, with 11 bases in between. This CDR3 is CASSQESRRDTEAFF. CDR3 in DNA: TGCGCCAGCAGCCAAGAAAGTAGGCGGGACACTGAAGCTTTCTTT.

J is TRBJ2-7 and V is TRBV12-3 or TRBV12-4; 7 bases are a match to TRBD1. The CDR3 length is 14 residues. The J segment lost 7 bases and the V segment lost 5 bases, leaving 11 bases of the junction unmatched. In DNA, the CDR3 is TGTGCCAGCAGTCTTGGACAGGTTACGATGGAGCAGTACTTC. Translating gives CASSLGQVTMEQYF.

This clonotype was picked up a small number of times. V usage is TRBV4-3 and J usage is TRBJ2-1; 8 positions match TRBD1. The trim removed 0 bases at V and 10 bases at J, leaving 8 bases unmatched. CDR1 is LGHNA and CDR2 is YSLEER in the germline V gene. The CDR3 contains 15 residues. CDR3 sequence: CASSQDPWTGHEQFF. In nucleotides, the CDR3 is TGCGCCAGCAGCCAAGACCCGTGGACAGGGCACGAGCAGTTCTTC.

The rearrangement joins TRBV7-9 to TRBJ2-7, with 8 bases that match TRBD2. This CDR3 has 15 amino acids. Germline-derived CDR1 and CDR2 are SEHNR and FQNEAQ (reference sequence). Trimming took 5 bases from V and 6 from J; bases not matched to a gene: 12. CDR3 bases: TGTGCCAGCAGCCCTCCGGAGACTAGCGAGAGCGAGCAGTACTTC. Translating gives CASSPPETSESEQYF.

This clonotype was seen repeatedly, ten times or more. This chain uses TRBV7-9 with TRBJ1-1, with D uncertain. Germline assignment: CDR1 SEHNR and CDR2 FQNEAQ (reference sequence). Trimming shortened V by 3 bases and J by 0 bases, and 11 bases separated the two germline ends. The CDR3 sequence is 15 residues long. In DNA form, the CDR3 reads TGTGCCAGCAGCTTCCCACAGAATATGAACACTGAAGCTTTCTTT. Its translation: CASSFPQNMNTEAFF.

This chain connects TRBV7-2 to TRBJ1-2; tentative D call: TRBD1 (6 bases). This CDR3 has 15 residues. V was shortened by 3 bases and J by 4 bases, with 15 bases between the two germline ends. Germline CDR1 SGHTA, CDR2 FQGNSA. This CDR3 reads CASSFRDIDVYGYTF. In DNA, the CDR3 is TGTGCCAGCAGCTTCCGGGACATAGACGTCTATGGCTACACCTTC. Variable domain in full (rest from reference TRBV7-2 and TRBJ1-2): GAGVSQSPSNKVTEKGKDVELRCDPISGHTALYWYRQSLGQGLEFLIYFQGNSAPDKSGLPSDRFSAERTGGSVSTLTIQRTQQEDSAVYLCASSFRDIDVYGYTFGSGTRLTVV.

The chain links TRBV27 to TRBJ1-2; possibly TRBD1 for D (5 bases). Germline values: CDR1 MNHEY, CDR2 SMNVEV (reference sequence). Trimming removed 6 bases at V and 1 base at J, with 9 bases between. The CDR3 has 13 amino acids. In DNA form, the CDR3 reads TGTGCCAGCAGCCGAAGGGGTAACTATGGCTACACCTTC. As protein: CASSRRGNYGYTF.

The rearrangement uses TRBV20-1 and TRBJ2-5; 10 nucleotides align to TRBD2. The CDR3 extends over 15 amino acids. J was trimmed by 10 bases and V by 2 bases; bases with no gene match: 13. The germline V gene encodes CDR1 DFQATT and CDR2 SNEGSKA (reference sequence). The CDR3 reads CSARRSGGAERSQYF. CDR3 nucleotide sequence: TGCAGTGCTAGAAGGAGCGGGGGGGCAGAAAGGAGCCAGTACTTC.

This clonotype has a handful of counts. V and J are TRBV12-3 or TRBV12-4 and TRBJ2-5; 9 bases are a match to TRBD1. The CDR3 is 18 amino acids. Losses at the gene ends were 5 bases for V and 5 bases for J; bases not matched to a gene: 18. CDR3 sequence: CASSGVRDRDRPGETQYF. In DNA form, the CDR3 reads TGTGCCAGCAGTGGCGTCCGGGACAGGGATAGACCTGGGGAGACCCAGTACTTC.

This clonotype has only a few counts. The V call is TRBV7-9, the J call TRBJ1-5; TRBD1 matches at 7 bases. Germline V gene sequence: CDR1 SEHNR, CDR2 FQNEAQ (reference sequence). This CDR3 contains 16 residues. V gave up 5 bases and J gave up 1 base; unmatched junction bases: 8. CDR3 in DNA: TGTGCCAGCAGCCTAGGGACAGCCAGCAGCAATCAGCCCCAGCATTTT. It encodes CASSLGTASSNQPQHF.

This chain links TRBV7-9 with TRBJ2-7, with 8 bases identical to TRBD2. The CDR3 consists of 16 residues. V gave up 5 bases and J gave up 0 bases; unmatched junction bases: 9. Germline CDR1 reads SEHNR; CDR2 reads FQNEAQ (reference sequence). The CDR3 DNA follows: TGTGCCAGCAGCCCCATCACTAGCGGCACCTCCTACGAGCAGTACTTC. Protein: CASSPITSGTSYEQYF.